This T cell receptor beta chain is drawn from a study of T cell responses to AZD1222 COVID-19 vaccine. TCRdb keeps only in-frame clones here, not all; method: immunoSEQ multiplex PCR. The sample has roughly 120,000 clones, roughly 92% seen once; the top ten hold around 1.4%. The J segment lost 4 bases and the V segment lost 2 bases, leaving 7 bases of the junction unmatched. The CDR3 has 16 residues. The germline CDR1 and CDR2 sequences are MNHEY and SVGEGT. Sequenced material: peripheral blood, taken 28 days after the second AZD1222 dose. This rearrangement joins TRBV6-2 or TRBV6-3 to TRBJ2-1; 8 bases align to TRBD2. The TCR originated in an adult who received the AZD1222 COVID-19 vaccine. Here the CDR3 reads CASSYASGFKYNEQFF. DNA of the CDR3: TGTGCCAGCAGTTACGCTAGCGGGTTTAAATACAATGAGCAGTTCTTC.